The entry that follows covers one T cell receptor (beta chain) sequence. The specificity of this receptor is unknown. Per-base qualities were not stored, and no clone one base away is much larger. The immunoSEQ Assay, a bias-controlled multiplex PCR, was used to amplify TCRbeta CDR3 regions from genomic DNA. In the paper's pipeline: The number of nucleated cells in each sample was estimated by amplification of reference gene primers within the assay. To quantify the absolute abundance of each unique TCRbeta CDR3 rearrangement, sequence reads were collapsed and filtered. For each sample, productive Simpson clonality was calculated by taking the square root of Simpson's diversity index across productive rearrangements. Sourced from immuneACCESS, this table was stored by TCRdb with only in-frame sequences that have V and J called. A share of the clones is absent; for the studies checked, an unresolved V gene accounts for under half, and the remainder has no known explanation. The D gene and trimming were derived from the DNA, and the V and J assignments and clone size from that table. The sample table contains a few hundred thousand clones; only one count was recorded for 89% of them. More than 1% of the sample comes from the top ten.

This entry belongs to a study of blood T cell repertoires in COVID-19 (TCRdb year 2020). Regarding the complete study: Samples covering the acute and convalescent phases of COVID-19 were provided by collaborators in the United States, Italy and Spain. The prospective study material was composed of cDNA or gDNA derived from T cells, B-cell-depleted T cells, or PBMCs. The dataset comprised deeply sampled blood TCRbeta repertoires from subjects exposed to, actively infected with, or recovered from COVID-19. The repertoires were made available in a free public database intended to serve as a resource for research on the immune response to SARS-CoV-2. Samples came from the ongoing ImmuneRACE study (first 160 participants) plus 1,254 subjects from 6 global collaborators. The sample metadata nearly always contained a de-identified subject ID, COVID-19 status, age in years and sex. HLA class I and class II types, where available, came from metadata supplied by the sample provider rather than from assay-based typing.

Summary of the overall study and its limitations: How much clinical and demographic metadata was included differed by source and by participant, and the metadata was provided uncurated.

Each collaborating institution followed its own protocols to collect whole blood in K2EDTA tubes. For TCRbeta analysis, collaborators shipped samples in one of three forms: frozen whole blood, isolated PBMCs, or DNA extracted from either of those sample types. CDR1 is given as WNHNN and CDR2 as SYGVQD, both from the germline V gene (reference sequence). Inclusive of the bounding cysteine and phenylalanine, the CDR3 is 15 residues long. The sequence is cut down to CDR3 DNA, 45 bases in frame from base 1. The junction carries 16 bases between V and J, which are trimmed by 6 bases and 3 bases respectively.

The sequenced sample was peripheral blood. The sequence joins TRBV10-1 to TRBJ2-3, and the D gene may be TRBD2, 5 bases matching. The receptor comes from a man between 35 and 55 years old with acute or convalescent COVID-19. The DNA is as follows: TGCGCCAGCAGCCTGACGGACGAGGGTACAGATACGCAGTATTTT. It is translated as CASSLTDEGTDTQYF.